This T cell receptor beta chain was observed in a study of early T cells in non-severe SARS-CoV-2 infection. The CDR3 runs 12 residues. V lost 3 bases and J lost 11, with 13 bases in between. Germline V gene sequence: CDR1 SEHNR, CDR2 FQNEAQ (reference sequence). Individual cDNA molecules carried attached unique molecular identifiers. TCRdb fed the 5' RACE reads into MiXCR, producing one record per CDR3 protein. The sample has tens of thousands of distinct CDR3 sequences; approximately 11% are singletons. This clonotype is medium-sized within its sample. The chain has TRBV7-9 and TRBJ1-1; maybe TRBD1 (5 bases). Sequencing was performed on whole blood. The TCR sequence derives from an adult who was a healthcare worker with PCR-confirmed SARS-CoV-2 infection or an uninfected control (not recorded which). The CDR3 spells CASSLRETVAFF. The DNA for the CDR3 is TGTGCCAGCAGCTTGAGAGAGACAGTGGCTTTCTTT.